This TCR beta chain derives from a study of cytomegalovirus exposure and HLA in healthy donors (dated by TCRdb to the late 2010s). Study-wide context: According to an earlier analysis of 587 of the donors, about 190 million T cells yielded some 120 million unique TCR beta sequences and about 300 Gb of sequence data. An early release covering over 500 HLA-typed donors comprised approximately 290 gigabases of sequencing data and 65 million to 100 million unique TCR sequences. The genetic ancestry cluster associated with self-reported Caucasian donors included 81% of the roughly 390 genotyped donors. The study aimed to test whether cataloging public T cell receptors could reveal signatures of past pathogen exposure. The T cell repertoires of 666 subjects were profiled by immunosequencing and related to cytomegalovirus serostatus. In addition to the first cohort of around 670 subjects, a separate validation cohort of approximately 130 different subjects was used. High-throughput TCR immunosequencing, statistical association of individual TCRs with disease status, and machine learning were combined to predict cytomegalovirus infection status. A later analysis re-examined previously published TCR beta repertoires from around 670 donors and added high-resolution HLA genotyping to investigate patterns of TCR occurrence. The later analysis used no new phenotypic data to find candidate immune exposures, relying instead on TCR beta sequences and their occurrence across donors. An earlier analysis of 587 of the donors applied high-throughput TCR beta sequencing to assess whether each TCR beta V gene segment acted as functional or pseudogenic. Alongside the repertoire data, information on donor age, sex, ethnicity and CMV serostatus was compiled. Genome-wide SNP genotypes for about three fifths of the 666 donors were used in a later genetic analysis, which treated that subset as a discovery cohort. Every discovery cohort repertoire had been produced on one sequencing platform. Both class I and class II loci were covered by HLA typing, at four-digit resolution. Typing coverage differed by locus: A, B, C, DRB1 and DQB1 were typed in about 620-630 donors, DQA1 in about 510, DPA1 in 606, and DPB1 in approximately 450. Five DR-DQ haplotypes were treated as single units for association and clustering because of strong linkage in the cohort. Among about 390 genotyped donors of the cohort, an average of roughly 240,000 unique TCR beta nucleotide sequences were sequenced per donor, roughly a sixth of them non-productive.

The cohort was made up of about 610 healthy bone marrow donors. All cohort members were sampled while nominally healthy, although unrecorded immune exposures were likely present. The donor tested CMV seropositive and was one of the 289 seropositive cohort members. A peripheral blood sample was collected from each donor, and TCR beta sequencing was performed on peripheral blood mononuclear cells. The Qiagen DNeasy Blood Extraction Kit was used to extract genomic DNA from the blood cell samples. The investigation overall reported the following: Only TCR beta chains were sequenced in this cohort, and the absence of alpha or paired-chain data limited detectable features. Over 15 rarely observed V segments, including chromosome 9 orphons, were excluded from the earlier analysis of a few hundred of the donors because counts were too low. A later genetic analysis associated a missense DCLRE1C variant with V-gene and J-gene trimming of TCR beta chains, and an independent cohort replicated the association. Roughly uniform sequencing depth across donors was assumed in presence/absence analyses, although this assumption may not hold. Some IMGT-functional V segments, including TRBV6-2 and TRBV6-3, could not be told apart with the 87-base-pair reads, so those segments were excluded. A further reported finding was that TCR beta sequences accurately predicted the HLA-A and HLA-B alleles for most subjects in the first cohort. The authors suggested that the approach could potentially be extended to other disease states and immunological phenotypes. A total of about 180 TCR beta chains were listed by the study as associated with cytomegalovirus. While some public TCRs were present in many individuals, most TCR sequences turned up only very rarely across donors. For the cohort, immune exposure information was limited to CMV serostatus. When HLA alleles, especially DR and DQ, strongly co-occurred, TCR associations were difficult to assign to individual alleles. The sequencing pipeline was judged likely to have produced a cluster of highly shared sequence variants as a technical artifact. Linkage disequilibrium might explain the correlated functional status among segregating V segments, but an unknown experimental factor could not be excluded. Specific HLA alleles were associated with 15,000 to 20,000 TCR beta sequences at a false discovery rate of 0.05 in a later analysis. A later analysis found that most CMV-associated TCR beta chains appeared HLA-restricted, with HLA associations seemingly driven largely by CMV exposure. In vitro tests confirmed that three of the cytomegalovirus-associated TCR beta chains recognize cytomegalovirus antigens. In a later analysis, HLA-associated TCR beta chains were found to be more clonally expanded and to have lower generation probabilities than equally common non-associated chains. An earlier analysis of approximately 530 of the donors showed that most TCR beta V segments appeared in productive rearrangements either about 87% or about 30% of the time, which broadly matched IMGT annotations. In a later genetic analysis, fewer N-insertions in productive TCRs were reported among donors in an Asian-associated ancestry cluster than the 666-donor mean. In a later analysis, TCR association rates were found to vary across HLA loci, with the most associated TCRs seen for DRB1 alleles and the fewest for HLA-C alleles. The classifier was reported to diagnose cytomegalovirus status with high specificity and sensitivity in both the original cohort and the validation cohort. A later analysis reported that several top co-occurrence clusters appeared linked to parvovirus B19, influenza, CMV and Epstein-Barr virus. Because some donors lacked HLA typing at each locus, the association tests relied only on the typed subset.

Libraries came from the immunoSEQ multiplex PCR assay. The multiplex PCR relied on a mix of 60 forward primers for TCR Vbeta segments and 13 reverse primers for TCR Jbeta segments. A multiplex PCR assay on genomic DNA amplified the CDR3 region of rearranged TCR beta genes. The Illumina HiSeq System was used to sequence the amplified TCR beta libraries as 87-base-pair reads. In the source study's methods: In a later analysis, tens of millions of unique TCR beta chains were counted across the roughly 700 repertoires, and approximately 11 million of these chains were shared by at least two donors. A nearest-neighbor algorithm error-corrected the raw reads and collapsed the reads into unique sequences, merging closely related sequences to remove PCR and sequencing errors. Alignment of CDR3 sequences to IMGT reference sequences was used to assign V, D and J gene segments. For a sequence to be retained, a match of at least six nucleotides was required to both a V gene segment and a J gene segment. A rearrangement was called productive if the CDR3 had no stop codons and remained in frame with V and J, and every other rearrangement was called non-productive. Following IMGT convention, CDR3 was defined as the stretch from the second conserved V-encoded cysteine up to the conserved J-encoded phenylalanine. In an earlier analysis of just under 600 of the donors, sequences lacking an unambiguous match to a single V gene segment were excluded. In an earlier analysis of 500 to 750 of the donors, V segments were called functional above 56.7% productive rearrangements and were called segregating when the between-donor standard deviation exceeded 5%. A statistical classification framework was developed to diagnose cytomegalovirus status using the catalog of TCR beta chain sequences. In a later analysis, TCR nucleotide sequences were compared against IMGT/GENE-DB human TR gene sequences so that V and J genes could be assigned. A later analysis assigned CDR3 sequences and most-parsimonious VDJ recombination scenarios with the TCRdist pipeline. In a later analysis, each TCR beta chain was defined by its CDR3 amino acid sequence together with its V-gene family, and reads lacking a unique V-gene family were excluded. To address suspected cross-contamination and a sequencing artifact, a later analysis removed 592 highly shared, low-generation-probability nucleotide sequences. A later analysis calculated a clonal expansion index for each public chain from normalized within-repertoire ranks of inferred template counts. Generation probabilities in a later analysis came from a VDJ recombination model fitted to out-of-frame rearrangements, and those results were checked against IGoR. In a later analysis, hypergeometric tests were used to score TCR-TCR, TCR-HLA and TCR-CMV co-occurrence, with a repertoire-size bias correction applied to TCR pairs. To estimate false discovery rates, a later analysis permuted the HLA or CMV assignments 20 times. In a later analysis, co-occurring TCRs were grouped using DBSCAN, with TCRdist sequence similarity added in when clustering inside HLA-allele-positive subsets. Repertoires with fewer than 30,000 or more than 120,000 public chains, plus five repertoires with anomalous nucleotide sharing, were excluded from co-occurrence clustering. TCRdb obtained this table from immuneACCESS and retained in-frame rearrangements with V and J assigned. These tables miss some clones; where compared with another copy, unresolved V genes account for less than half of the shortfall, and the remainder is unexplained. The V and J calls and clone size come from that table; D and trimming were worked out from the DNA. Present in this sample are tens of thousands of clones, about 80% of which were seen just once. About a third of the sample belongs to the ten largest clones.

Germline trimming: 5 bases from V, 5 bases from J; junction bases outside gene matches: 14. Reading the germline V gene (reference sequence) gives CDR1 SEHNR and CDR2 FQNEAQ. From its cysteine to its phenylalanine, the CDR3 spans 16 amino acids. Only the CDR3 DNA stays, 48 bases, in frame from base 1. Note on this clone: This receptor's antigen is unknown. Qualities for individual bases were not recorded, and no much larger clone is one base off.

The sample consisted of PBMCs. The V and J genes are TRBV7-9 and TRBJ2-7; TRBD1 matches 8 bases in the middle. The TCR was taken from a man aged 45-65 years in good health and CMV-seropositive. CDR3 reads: CASSRSKDRVTDEQYF. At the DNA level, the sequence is TGTGCCAGCAGCCGCTCCAAGGACAGGGTAACGGACGAGCAGTACTTC. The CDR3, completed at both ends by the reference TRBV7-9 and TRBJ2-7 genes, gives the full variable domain DTGVSQNPRHKITKRGQNVTFRCDPISEHNRLYWYRQTLGQGPEFLTYFQNEAQLEKSRLLSDRFSAERPKGSFSTLEIQRTEQGDSAMYLCASSRSKDRVTDEQYFGPGTRLTVT.